The present T cell receptor (beta chain) was sequenced within a study of T-cell memory formation after mild COVID-19. On the study more broadly: TCR clusters were mostly donor specific.

CDR1 SGHTA and CDR2 FQGNSA come from the germline V gene. The CDR3 is 13 amino acids. V was pared by 4 bases and J by 2 bases, with 7 bases between. 5'RACE primed from the constant segment yielded TCR alpha and TCR beta cDNA libraries bearing sample barcodes and UMIs. Each CDR3 protein is one row after TCRdb ran MiXCR on the 5' RACE reads. Among some 450,000 distinct CDR3 sequences listed, 18% were seen once. Note on this clonotype: Its antigen remains unidentified.

General study findings and limits: SARS-CoV-2 specificity of second-wave clones peaking day 37 was unconfirmed. CD4+ clones that contracted lay mainly in CM and EM; CD8+ ones lay in EMRA.

The sequencing input was PBMCs or a T cell subset sorted from them (not recorded which). The TCR sequence derives from a man younger than 35 who had mild COVID-19 (a few samples of this study predate the infection). Cell type and time point are not known. The chain links TRBV7-2 to TRBJ2-3; unclear D gene. CDR3 in DNA: TGTGCCAGCAGCTCAACCCCCACAGATACGCAGTATTTT. Protein: CASSSTPTDTQYF.